The present TCR beta chain was sequenced within a study of shared clonotypes between healthy human individuals. This CDR3 is 13 amino acids long. Germline V gives CDR1 SGHDT, CDR2 YYEEEE. V lost 4 bases and J 2 bases, leaving 10 bases between the germline ends. Genomic DNA (from each subset) was split evenly across several immunoSEQ plates. The assay was immunoSEQ multiplex PCR, and TCRdb's table has in-frame clones only and misses some. In the table there are some 2.1 million clones, about 95% of which are singletons. It was CD45RO-negative cells, positively selected for CCR7, that made up naive CD8 cells, with terminally differentiated effector memory CD45RA+ cells excluded.

Material: naive CD8+ T cells sorted from blood. The sequence derives from a man aged 18 to 30 in good health. V and J are TRBV5-6 and TRBJ2-7; D may match TRBD1 or TRBD2 (5 bases each). The CDR3 DNA follows: TGTGCCAGCAGCGGGGGATGGACCTACGAGCAGTACTTC. It specifies CASSGGWTYEQYF.